One T cell receptor (beta chain) is described in this entry. These data are taken from a study of blood T cell repertoires in COVID-19. Across the whole study: The analysed material was cDNA or gDNA that came from T cells, B-cell-depleted T cells, or PBMCs.

The authors' processing: Estimation of nucleated cell counts was performed using reference gene primer amplification. Assay used: immunoSEQ multiplex PCR; TCRdb lists only in-frame clones, some missing. V and J calls and clone size follow that table, whereas D and trimming were derived from the DNA. The sample carries about 100,000 clones, around 86% recorded once. The ends were cut back, 3 bases at V and 0 bases at J, with 21 bases in the middle. Germline V CDR1 and CDR2: MNHEY, SVGEGT. The CDR3 has 19 residues. Sequenced sample: peripheral blood. This receptor was identified in a man aged 60 to 75 with acute or convalescent COVID-19. This chain uses TRBV6-2 or TRBV6-3 with TRBJ1-5; tentative D call: TRBD1 (5 bases). DNA for the CDR3: TGTGCCAGCAGTTATCCCCTAGACAGTACCGTTGGTAGCAATCAGCCCCAGCATTTT. Amino acids: CASSYPLDSTVGSNQPQHF.